Each of the 16 T cell receptor beta chains below was sequenced from the same sample in a study of blood T cell repertoires in COVID-19. The data were produced by immunoSEQ multiplex PCR, yet TCRdb's version contains in-frame clones alone and is incomplete. The table has about 94,000 clones, approximately 84% seen once. Sequenced input: peripheral blood. All receptors come from a man aged 55 to 69 with acute or convalescent COVID-19.

The V and J genes are TRBV6-6 and TRBJ1-2; the D is unclear. Deletions cut 6 bases from V and 7 bases from J, with 15 bases between. CDR3 length equals 13 residues. The germline gives CDR1 MNHNY, CDR2 SVGAGI (reference sequence). The CDR3 DNA is TGTGCCAGCAGCCGTTTTGAGGGAGCTGGCTACACCTTC. Translated, it gives CASSRFEGAGYTF.

The J gene is TRBJ2-7, the V gene TRBV19; the D gene is possibly TRBD1 (5 bases). Germline assignment: CDR1 LNHDA and CDR2 SQIVND (reference sequence). Trimming left V 4 bases short and J 2 bases short, with 9 bases between. The CDR3 is 13 residues long. The CDR3 region is CASSRGQAYEQYF. CDR3 DNA sequence: TGTGCCAGTAGTAGAGGACAAGCCTACGAGCAGTACTTC.

This clone was counted between two and nine times. The chain employs TRBV30 and TRBJ1-2, with 8 bases matching TRBD1. Germline CDR1 GTSNPN, CDR2 SVGIG (reference sequence). The CDR3 sequence is 15 residues long. Unmatched junction bases numbered 9, after V lost 2 bases and J lost 4 bases. The CDR3 is CAWSPRTGLGYGYTF. The CDR3 DNA sequence: TGTGCCTGGAGTCCCCGGACAGGGCTCGGCTATGGCTACACCTTC.

The CDR3 DNA follows: TGTGCCAGCAGTATCGGGACAGGGGGCGATGAGCAGTTCTTC. Its protein product is CASSIGTGGDEQFF. The chain combines TRBV27 with TRBJ2-1, with 12 bases lining up with TRBD1. V was clipped by 5 bases and J by 8 bases; unmatched bases: 4. This CDR3 region has 14 residues. In germline, CDR1 is MNHEY, CDR2 SMNVEV (reference sequence).

The gene calls are TRBV19 and TRBJ1-1; D unresolved. From germline, CDR1 is LNHDA and CDR2 SQIVND (reference sequence). The CDR3 has 13 residues. Trimming removed 9 bases at V and 1 base at J, with 12 bases between. Here the CDR3 reads CASRIRRNTEAFF. CDR3 sequence (DNA): TGTGCCAGCCGGATACGGAGGAACACTGAAGCTTTCTTT.

The rearrangement uses TRBV19 and TRBJ1-6; D remains unclear. V shed 6 bases and J shed 7 bases, with 10 bases lying between them. The CDR3 loop spans 13 amino acids. Per germline, CDR1 LNHDA and CDR2 SQIVND (reference sequence). CDR3 nucleotide sequence: TGTGCCAGTAGGCTGGGCGGGAATTCACCCCTCCACTTT. This codes for CASRLGGNSPLHF.

V gene TRBV6-2 or TRBV6-3 combines with J gene TRBJ1-2; maybe TRBD1 (5 bases). Per germline, CDR1 MNHEY and CDR2 SVGEGT. Between the trimmed V and J ends, which lost 7 bases and 4 bases, there was a span of 16 bases. This CDR3 comprises 14 residues. CDR3 DNA sequence: TGTGCCAGCACCCCGACAGACTCTCGCTATGGCTACACCTTC. Encoded protein: CASTPTDSRYGYTF.

The V call is TRBV19, the J call TRBJ1-5; 10 bases match TRBD1. This CDR3 contains 14 residues. V was clipped by 5 bases and J by 10 bases; unmatched bases: 8. CDR1 is LNHDA and CDR2 is SQIVND in the germline V gene (reference sequence). CDR3 loop: CASSDDRGRGPQHF. CDR3 in DNA: TGTGCCAGTAGTGACGACAGGGGGCGAGGACCCCAGCATTTT.

The table lists this clone with a few counts. This sequence joins TRBV2 and TRBJ1-5, with no clear D. The CDR3 runs 15 residues. Per germline, CDR1 SNHLY and CDR2 FYNNEI. Trimming took 4 bases from V and 3 from J, leaving 13 bases between them. For the CDR3, the DNA is TGTGCCAGCAGTGTGGAGAGAAGTCTCAATCAGCCCCAGCATTTT. Translated, it gives CASSVERSLNQPQHF.

The chain links TRBV19 to TRBJ2-1; 8 bases match TRBD1. After removal of 5 bases from V and 0 bases from J, the junction contained 3 bases not matched to a gene. CDR3 length: 15 amino acids. In germline, CDR1 is LNHDA, CDR2 SQIVND (reference sequence). The DNA of the CDR3 is TGTGCCAGTAGTGACAGGGGTAGCTCCTACAATGAGCAGTTCTTC. The encoded protein is CASSDRGSSYNEQFF.

The V call is TRBV13, the J call TRBJ1-5; D gene unclear. This CDR3 comprises 13 residues. CDR1 is PRHDT and CDR2 is FYEKMQ in the germline V gene (reference sequence). Deletions cut 5 bases from V and 7 bases from J, with 12 bases between. CDR3 in DNA: TGTGCCAGCAGCCAAGGTGAGGGCCAGCCCCAGCATTTT. This translates into CASSQGEGQPQHF.

The chain links TRBV25-1 to TRBJ1-6; 8 bases line up with TRBD1. The CDR3 sequence is 16 residues long. V lost 2 bases, J lost 4 bases, and 4 bases stayed unmatched. Germline CDR1 and CDR2: MGHDK and SYGVNS. The CDR3 reads CASSERTGPYNSPLHF. DNA for the CDR3: TGTGCCAGCAGTGAAAGGACAGGGCCTTATAATTCACCCCTCCACTTT.

The V call is TRBV19, the J call TRBJ1-1; a possible D gene is TRBD1 (5 bases). Germline V gives CDR1 LNHDA, CDR2 SQIVND (reference sequence). This CDR3 is 13 amino acids long. V was pared by 3 bases and J by 5 bases, with 10 bases between. The CDR3 loop reads CASSIGSGTEAFF. CDR3 DNA: TGTGCCAGTAGTATTGGGTCAGGGACTGAAGCTTTCTTT.

The rearrangement links TRBV12-3 or TRBV12-4 to TRBJ1-1, with D possibly being TRBD1 (6 bases). The CDR3 covers 12 residues. V lost 7 bases to trimming and J lost 8 bases, with 14 bases between them. CDR3 DNA sequence: TGTGCCAGCAACTCGGACAGACGGGAAGCTTTCTTT. Protein: CASNSDRREAFF.

The chain joins TRBV21-1 to TRBJ1-6; the table's D call of TRBD1 was not tested on the DNA. TRBV21-1 constitutes a pseudogene. CDR3 length: 18 residues. DNA for the CDR3: TGTGCCAGCAGCACCACGCTCCGGGACAGGGGGTGGCATTCACCCCTCCACTTT. Amino acid sequence: CASSTTLRDRGWHSPLHF.

The chain combines TRBV6-6 with TRBJ2-1, with 16 bases matching TRBD2. With 5 bases clipped from V and 9 bases from J, the junction kept 13 bases outside the gene matches. CDR1 MNHNY and CDR2 SVGAGI come from the germline V gene (reference sequence). The CDR3 extends over 18 amino acids. CDR3 in amino acids: CASSRAAKGLAGGREQFF. In DNA form, the CDR3 reads TGTGCCAGCAGTCGCGCCGCCAAGGGACTAGCGGGGGGGCGTGAGCAGTTCTTC.